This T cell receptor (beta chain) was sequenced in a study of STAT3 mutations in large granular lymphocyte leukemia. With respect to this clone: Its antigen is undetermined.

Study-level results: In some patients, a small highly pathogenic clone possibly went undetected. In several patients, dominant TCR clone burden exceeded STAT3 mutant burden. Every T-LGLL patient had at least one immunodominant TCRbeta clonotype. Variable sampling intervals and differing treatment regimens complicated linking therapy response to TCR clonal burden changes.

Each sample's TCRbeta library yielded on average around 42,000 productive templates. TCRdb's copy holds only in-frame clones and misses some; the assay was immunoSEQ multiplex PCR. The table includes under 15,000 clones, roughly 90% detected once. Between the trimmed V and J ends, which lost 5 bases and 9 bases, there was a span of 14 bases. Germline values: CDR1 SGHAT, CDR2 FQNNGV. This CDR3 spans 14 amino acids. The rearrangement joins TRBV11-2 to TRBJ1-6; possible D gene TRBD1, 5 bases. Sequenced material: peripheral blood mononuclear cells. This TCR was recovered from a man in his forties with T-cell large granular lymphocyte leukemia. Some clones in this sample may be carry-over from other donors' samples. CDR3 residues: CASSPTWDGSPLHF. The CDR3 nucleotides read TGTGCCAGCAGCCCCACGTGGGACGGTTCACCCCTCCACTTT.